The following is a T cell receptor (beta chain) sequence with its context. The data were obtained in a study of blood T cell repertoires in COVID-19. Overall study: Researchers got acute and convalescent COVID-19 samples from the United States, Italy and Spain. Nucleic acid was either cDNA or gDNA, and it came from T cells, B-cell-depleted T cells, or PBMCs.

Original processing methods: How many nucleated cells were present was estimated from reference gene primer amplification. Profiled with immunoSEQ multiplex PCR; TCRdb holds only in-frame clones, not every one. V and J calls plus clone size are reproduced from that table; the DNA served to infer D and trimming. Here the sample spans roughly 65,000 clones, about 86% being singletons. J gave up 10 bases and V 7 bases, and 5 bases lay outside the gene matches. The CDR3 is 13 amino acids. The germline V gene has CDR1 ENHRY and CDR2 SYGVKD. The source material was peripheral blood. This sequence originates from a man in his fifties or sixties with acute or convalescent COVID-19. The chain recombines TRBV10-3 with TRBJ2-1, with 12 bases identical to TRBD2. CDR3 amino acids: CAITPGLAGEQFF. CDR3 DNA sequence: TGTGCCATCACGCCAGGACTAGCGGGGGAGCAGTTCTTC.